This TCR beta chain was profiled in a study of blood T cell repertoires in COVID-19. Study details: There were acute and convalescent COVID-19 samples, and they came from the United States, Italy and Spain. T cells, B-cell-depleted T cells, or PBMCs provided the cDNA or gDNA that served as material.

The CDR3 is 16 residues long. Germline CDR1 MNHNY, CDR2 SVGAGI (reference sequence). V was clipped by 6 bases and J by 7 bases; unmatched bases: 9. Original analysis: Reference gene primer amplification in the assay estimated nucleated cell counts. Sequencing was performed with immunoSEQ multiplex PCR; in TCRdb, only in-frame clones are kept and a portion is missing. V and J calls and clone size are copied from that table; D and trimming were computed from the DNA. Of about 140,000 clones in the sample, 84% were seen once. The sequence derives from a human donor in a cohort sampled during active COVID-19. The material sequenced was peripheral blood. The chain is built from TRBV6-6 and TRBJ2-1; 13 positions agree with TRBD2. CDR3 sequence reads: CASRGKVGLAGNEQFF. For the CDR3, the DNA is TGTGCCAGCAGAGGAAAAGTGGGACTAGCGGGGAATGAGCAGTTCTTC.